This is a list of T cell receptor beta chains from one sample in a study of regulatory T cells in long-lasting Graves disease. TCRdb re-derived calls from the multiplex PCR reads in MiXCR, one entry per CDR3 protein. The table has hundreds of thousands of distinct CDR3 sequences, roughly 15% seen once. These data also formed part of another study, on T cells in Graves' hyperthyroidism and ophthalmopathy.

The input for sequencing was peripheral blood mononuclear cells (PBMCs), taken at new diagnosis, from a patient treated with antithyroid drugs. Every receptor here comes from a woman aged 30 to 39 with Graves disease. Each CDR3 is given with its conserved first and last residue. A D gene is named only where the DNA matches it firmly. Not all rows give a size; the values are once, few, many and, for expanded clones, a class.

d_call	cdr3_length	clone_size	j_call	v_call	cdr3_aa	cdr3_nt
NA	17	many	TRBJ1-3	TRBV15	CATSRDYQGTSGNTIYF	TGTGCCACCAGCAGAGATTACCAGGGCACCTCTGGAAACACCATATATTTT
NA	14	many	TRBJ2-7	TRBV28	CASSLKDTVYPQYF	TGTGCCAGCAGTTTGAAGGACACTGTCTACCCGCAGTACTTC
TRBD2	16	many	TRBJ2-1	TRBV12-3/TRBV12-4	CASRFTGTSENNEQFF	TGTGCCAGCAGATTCACCGGGACTAGCGAAAATAATGAGCAGTTCTTC
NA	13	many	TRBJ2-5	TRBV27	CASSFQLAETQYF	TGTGCCAGCAGTTTTCAGCTCGCGGAGACCCAGTACTTC
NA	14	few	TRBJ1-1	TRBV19	CASTAALGGTEAFF	TGTGCCAGTACGGCGGCCTTAGGGGGGACTGAAGCTTTCTTT
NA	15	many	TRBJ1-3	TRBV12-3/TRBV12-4	CASSFTTGSGNTIYF	TGTGCCAGCAGTTTTACGACAGGCTCTGGAAACACCATATATTTT
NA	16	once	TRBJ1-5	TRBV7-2	CASSFRPNSMGQPQHF	TGTGCCAGCAGCTTCCGACCAAACAGCATGGGCCAGCCCCAGCATTTT
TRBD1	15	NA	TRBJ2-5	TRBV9	CASSETGGPKETQYF	TGTGCCAGCAGCGAGACAGGGGGACCAAAAGAGACCCAGTACTTC
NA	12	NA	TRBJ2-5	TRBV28	CASHQGGETQYF	TGTGCCAGTCATCAGGGGGGAGAGACCCAGTACTTC
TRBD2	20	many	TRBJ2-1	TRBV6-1	CASSGDSGTVVLAGSGEQFF	TGTGCCAGCAGTGGAGATTCCGGGACGGTGGTTCTAGCGGGATCGGGTGAGCAGTTCTTC
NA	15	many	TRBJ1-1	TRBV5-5	CASSLDIGGGTEAFF	TGTGCCAGCAGCTTGGATATTGGGGGTGGCACTGAAGCTTTCTTT
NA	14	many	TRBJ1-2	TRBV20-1	CSARGGQGNYGYTF	TGCAGTGCTAGAGGCGGGCAGGGTAACTATGGCTACACCTTC
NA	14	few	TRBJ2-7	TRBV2	CASTSGISGFLQYF	TGTGCCAGCACTTCCGGGATAAGCGGATTTTTACAGTACTTC
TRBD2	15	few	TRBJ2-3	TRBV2	CASRPSGSGTDTQYF	TGTGCCAGCCGCCCTAGCGGGAGCGGCACAGATACGCAGTATTTT
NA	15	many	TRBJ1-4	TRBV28	CASRGSQGFGEKLFF	TGTGCCAGCAGGGGGTCACAGGGATTTGGAGAAAAACTGTTTTTT
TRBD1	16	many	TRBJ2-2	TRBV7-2	CASSQGRTGGTGELFF	TGTGCCAGCAGCCAGGGCCGGACAGGTGGTACCGGGGAGCTGTTTTTT
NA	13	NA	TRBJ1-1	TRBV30	CAWRSLPNTEAFF	TGTGCCTGGAGGAGTCTTCCGAACACTGAAGCTTTCTTT
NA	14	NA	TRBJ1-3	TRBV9	CASSVDYRGNTIYF	TGTGCCAGCAGCGTAGATTACCGAGGAAACACCATATATTTT
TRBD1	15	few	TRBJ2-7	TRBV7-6	CASSQTGTWEYEQYF	TGTGCCAGCAGCCAGACAGGGACCTGGGAATACGAGCAGTACTTC
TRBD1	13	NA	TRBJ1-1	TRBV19	CASRTGTGAEAFF	TGTGCCAGTAGAACCGGGACAGGGGCCGAAGCTTTCTTT
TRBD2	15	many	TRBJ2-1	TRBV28	CASTFLREGYNEQFF	TGTGCCAGCACTTTTTTGCGGGAGGGCTACAATGAGCAGTTCTTC
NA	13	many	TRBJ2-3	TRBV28	CASSLLQLGTQYF	TGTGCCAGCAGTTTATTGCAGTTGGGTACGCAGTATTTT
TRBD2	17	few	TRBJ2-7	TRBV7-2	CASSTRRGLVETYEQYF	TGTGCCAGCAGCACCCGGCGGGGACTAGTCGAGACCTACGAGCAGTACTTC
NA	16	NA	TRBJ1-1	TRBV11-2	CASSLVGRGIDTEAFF	TGTGCCAGCAGCTTAGTTGGCAGGGGTATAGACACTGAAGCTTTCTTT
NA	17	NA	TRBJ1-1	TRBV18	CASSPAGVLPLNTEAFF	TGTGCCAGCTCACCAGCCGGGGTCCTCCCCTTAAACACTGAAGCTTTCTTT